Listed below are T cell receptor beta chains from one sample, sequenced in a study of cytomegalovirus exposure and HLA in healthy donors. TCRdb keeps only in-frame clones here, not all; method: immunoSEQ multiplex PCR. The table for this sample gives about 53,000 clones. The sequenced sample was PBMCs. All receptors derive from a man younger than 35 in good health and CMV-seropositive. CDR3s include the opening cysteine and the closing phenylalanine or tryptophan. The D gene is left open where the match is weak.

CDR3aa	CDR3nt	d_gene	v_gene	j_gene
CASKQQPATNEKLFF	TGTGCCAGCAAGCAACAGCCTGCAACTAATGAAAAACTGTTTTTT	-	TRBV6-1	TRBJ1-4
CARTPLGAGQGVAGYTF	TGTGCCAGGACCCCTCTCGGGGCGGGGCAGGGGGTGGCCGGCTACACCTTC	TRBD1	TRBV25-1	TRBJ1-2
CASSLLGTGSIYEQYF	TGTGCCAGCAGTTTATTGGGGACAGGGTCTATCTACGAGCAGTACTTC	TRBD1	TRBV27	TRBJ2-7
CASSFTGLDTGELFF	TGTGCCAGCAGCTTTACAGGGTTGGACACCGGGGAGCTGTTTTTT	-	TRBV7-9	TRBJ2-2
CASGLMGRDGEQYF	TGTGCTAGTGGTTTGATGGGCCGGGATGGTGAGCAGTACTTC	-	TRBV12-5	TRBJ2-7
CASSFSTTNEKLFF	TGCGCCAGCAGCTTCTCTACAACTAATGAAAAACTGTTTTTT	-	TRBV5-1	TRBJ1-4
CASSLTGGSETQYF	TGTGCCAGCAGTCTTACAGGGGGATCAGAGACCCAGTACTTC	TRBD1	TRBV4-2	TRBJ2-5
CASRTLRGFGELFF	TGTGCCAGCAGGACCCTCAGGGGGTTTGGGGAGCTGTTTTTT	TRBD1	TRBV7-2	TRBJ2-2
CAWSGNRDTEAFF	TGTGCCTGGAGTGGGAACAGGGACACTGAAGCTTTCTTT	-	TRBV30	TRBJ1-1
CASSQDQAGTPWEQYF	TGTGCCAGCAGCCAAGATCAGGCGGGAACCCCTTGGGAGCAGTACTTC	-	TRBV4-2	TRBJ2-7
CASSVEGTSGSYNEQFF	TGTGCCAGCAGCGTAGAAGGGACTAGCGGCTCCTACAATGAGCAGTTCTTC	TRBD2	TRBV9	TRBJ2-1
CASSLQGARGKLFF	TGTGCCAGCAGCTTACAGGGGGCGCGGGGAAAACTGTTTTTT	TRBD1	TRBV11-2	TRBJ1-4
CASSLDGYYEQYF	TGTGCCAGCAGCTTGGACGGGTACTACGAGCAGTACTTC	-	TRBV5-4	TRBJ2-7
CASSPKEGAYGYTF	TGTGCCAGCAGCCCCAAGGAGGGAGCCTATGGCTACACCTTC	-	TRBV6-1	TRBJ1-2
CASSLRGETQYF	TGTGCCAGCAGCTTAAGGGGAGAGACCCAGTACTTC	-	TRBV11-3	TRBJ2-5
CASSPGTGGAYEQYF	TGTGCCAGCTCACCAGGGACAGGGGGCGCCTACGAGCAGTACTTC	TRBD1	TRBV18	TRBJ2-7
CASGGTGWTEAFF	TGTGCCAGCGGTGGGACAGGTTGGACTGAAGCTTTCTTT	TRBD1	TRBV2	TRBJ1-1
CASSLSAGPQETQYF	TGTGCCAGCAGCCTTAGCGCGGGGCCCCAAGAGACCCAGTACTTC	-	TRBV7-2	TRBJ2-5
CASIEGAEDTEAFF	TGTGCCAGCATCGAGGGGGCGGAGGACACTGAAGCTTTCTTT	TRBD1	TRBV6-1	TRBJ1-1
CASSARRDSFLSSGNTIYF	TGTGCCAGCAGCGCCCGCAGGGACAGCTTTTTGTCCTCTGGAAACACCATATATTTT	TRBD1	TRBV9	TRBJ1-3
CASSLAPPGSNQPQHF	TGTGCCAGCAGCTTAGCACCGCCGGGGAGCAATCAGCCCCAGCATTTT	-	TRBV7-6	TRBJ1-5
CASSLGLINSPLHF	TGTGCCAGCAGCTTGGGACTGATCAATTCACCTCTCCACTTT	-	TRBV7-9	TRBJ1-6
CASSPRPGRETQYF	TGTGCCAGCAGCCCCCGGCCGGGGAGAGAGACCCAGTACTTC	-	TRBV11-3	TRBJ2-5
CASSIEGARQPQHF	TGTGCCAGTAGTATAGAAGGGGCACGACAGCCCCAGCATTTT	-	TRBV19	TRBJ1-5
CASSPLDSLYLELFF	TGTGCCAGCAGTCCCCTGGACAGCCTATATCTGGAACTGTTTTTT	-	TRBV28	TRBJ1-4
CASSALIAGGTSYEQYF	TGTGCCAGCAGTGCACTAATAGCGGGAGGCACTTCCTACGAGCAGTACTTC	TRBD2	TRBV28	TRBJ2-7
CASSLQDMGYGYTF	TGTGCCAGTAGTCTCCAGGATATGGGCTATGGCTACACCTTC	-	TRBV19	TRBJ1-2
CASSSYSTGELFF	TGTGCCAGCAGCTCCTATAGCACCGGGGAGCTGTTTTTT	-	TRBV7-3	TRBJ2-2
CASSGTGGIGELFF	TGTGCCAGCAGTGGGACAGGGGGAATTGGGGAGCTGTTTTTT	TRBD1	TRBV2	TRBJ2-2
CASSFLGQGASLGGPGYTF	TGCGCCAGCAGCTTTCTCGGACAGGGTGCTTCGCTCGGAGGCCCCGGCTACACCTTC	TRBD1	TRBV5-1	TRBJ1-2
CASSPREAEQYF	TGTGCCAGCAGTCCGAGGGAGGCCGAGCAGTACTTC	-	TRBV6-6	TRBJ2-7
CASGLANEQFF	TGTGCCAGCGGACTCGCCAATGAGCAGTTCTTC	-	TRBV2	TRBJ2-1
CASSPGHLLDTYEQYF	TGCGCCAGCAGCCCGGGACACCTACTCGATACCTACGAGCAGTACTTC	-	TRBV5-1	TRBJ2-7
CASVMNPGAGISNEQFF	TGTGCCAGCGTTATGAACCCGGGTGCGGGAATTTCTAATGAGCAGTTCTTC	-	TRBV25-1	TRBJ2-1
CASSQGLRGLEAFF	TGCGCCAGCAGCCAAGGTTTGAGGGGGCTCGAAGCTTTCTTT	TRBD1	TRBV4-1	TRBJ1-1
CASSHGLAGDLQYF	TGCGCCAGCAGCCACGGGCTAGCGGGAGACTTGCAGTACTTC	TRBD2	TRBV5-1	TRBJ2-7
CAWNNRWSYEQYF	TGTGCCTGGAACAACAGGTGGTCCTACGAGCAGTACTTC	-	TRBV30	TRBJ2-7
CASSVGGRADQPQHF	TGTGCCAGCAGCGTAGGGGGGAGGGCGGATCAGCCCCAGCATTTT	-	TRBV9	TRBJ1-5
CATTWGGNTEAFF	TGTGCCACCACCTGGGGCGGTAACACTGAAGCTTTCTTT	-	TRBV5-6	TRBJ1-1
CASSLRTSGSTDTQYF	TGTGCCAGCAGTCTGCGGACTAGCGGAAGCACAGATACGCAGTATTTT	TRBD2	TRBV27	TRBJ2-3
CASSRSPGDPLSTDTQYF	TGCGCCAGCAGCCGAAGCCCGGGGGACCCCTTGAGCACAGATACGCAGTATTTT	-	TRBV4-1	TRBJ2-3
CASSLPGYGVNEQFF	TGTGCCAGCAGCTTACCGGGATACGGGGTGAATGAGCAGTTCTTC	-	TRBV7-2	TRBJ2-1
CASSLVRTNTEAFF	TGTGCCAGCAGCTTAGTACGGACTAACACTGAAGCTTTCTTT	-	TRBV7-9	TRBJ1-1
CASSQVRTGAYGYTF	TGCGCCAGCAGCCAGGTCAGGACAGGGGCTTATGGCTACACCTTC	TRBD1	TRBV4-1	TRBJ1-2
CASSPDRAYSNQPQHF	TGTGCCAGCAGTCCTGACAGGGCTTATAGCAATCAGCCCCAGCATTTT	TRBD1	TRBV27	TRBJ1-5
CASSPPDQGRAYF	TGTGCCAGCTCACCCCCGGATCAGGGCCGGGCGTACTTC	-	TRBV18	TRBJ2-7
CASSPAGGSETQYF	TGTGCCAGCTCACCCGCAGGGGGCTCTGAGACCCAGTACTTC	TRBD1	TRBV18	TRBJ2-5
CASSEEGTPTEKLFF	TGTGCCAGCAGTGAAGAGGGGACTCCTACTGAAAAACTGTTTTTT	-	TRBV6-1	TRBJ1-4
CSARQGTNEKLFF	TGCAGCGCTCGACAGGGAACTAATGAAAAACTGTTTTTT	TRBD1	TRBV29-1	TRBJ1-4
CASSLSTVNTEAFF	TGTGCCAGCAGTTTATCGACAGTGAACACTGAAGCTTTCTTT	-	TRBV28	TRBJ1-1